This T cell receptor beta chain appears in the sequencing data of a study of cytomegalovirus exposure and HLA in healthy donors. Points on this clone: Its specificity is not known.

Study findings and constraints: In most subjects, TCR beta sequences reportedly gave accurate predictions of HLA-A and HLA-B alleles. Indistinguishable V segments, including TRBV6-2 and TRBV6-3, were excluded.

V shed 0 bases and J 4 bases; nucleotides not matched to a gene: 16. This CDR3 contains 18 residues. Per the germline V gene, CDR1 is GTSNPN and CDR2 is SVGIG (reference sequence). The PCR used 60 Vbeta and 13 Jbeta primers. TCRdb's table, derived via immunoSEQ multiplex PCR, lists solely in-frame clones and lacks some. This sample has about 200,000 clones, with around 77% found just once. Sequences were obtained from PBMCs. The chain recombines TRBV30 with TRBJ1-1; TRBD1 agrees at 8 bases. This TCR was sampled from a woman aged 25 to 39 in good health and CMV-seronegative. The CDR3: CAWSVNLGRGPRSTEAFF. In DNA, the CDR3 is TGTGCCTGGAGTGTAAATCTCGGCAGGGGGCCCAGAAGCACTGAAGCTTTCTTT.